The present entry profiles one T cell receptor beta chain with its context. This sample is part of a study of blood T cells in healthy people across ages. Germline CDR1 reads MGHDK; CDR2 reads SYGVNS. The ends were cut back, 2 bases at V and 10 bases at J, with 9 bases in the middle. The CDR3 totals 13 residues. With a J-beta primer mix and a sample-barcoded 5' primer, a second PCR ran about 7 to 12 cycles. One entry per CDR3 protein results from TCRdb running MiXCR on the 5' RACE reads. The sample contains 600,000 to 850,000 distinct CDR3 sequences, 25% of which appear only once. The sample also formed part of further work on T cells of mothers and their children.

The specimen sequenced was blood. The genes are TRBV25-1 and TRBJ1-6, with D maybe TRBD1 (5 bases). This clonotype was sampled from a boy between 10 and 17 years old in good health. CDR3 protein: CASSEAGMSPLHF. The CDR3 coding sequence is TGTGCCAGCAGTGAAGCAGGGATGTCACCCCTCCACTTT.